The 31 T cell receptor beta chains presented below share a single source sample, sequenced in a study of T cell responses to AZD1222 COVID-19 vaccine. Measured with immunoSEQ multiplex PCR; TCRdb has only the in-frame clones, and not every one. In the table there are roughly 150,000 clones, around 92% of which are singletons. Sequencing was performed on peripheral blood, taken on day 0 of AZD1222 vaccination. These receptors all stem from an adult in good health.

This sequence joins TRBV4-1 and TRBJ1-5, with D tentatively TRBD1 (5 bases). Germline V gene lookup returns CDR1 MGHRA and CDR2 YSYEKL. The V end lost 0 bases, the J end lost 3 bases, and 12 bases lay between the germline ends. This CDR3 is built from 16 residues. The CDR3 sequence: CASSQEGQGSNQPQHF. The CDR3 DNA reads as TGCGCCAGCAGCCAAGAGGGCCAGGGCTCCAATCAGCCCCAGCATTTT.

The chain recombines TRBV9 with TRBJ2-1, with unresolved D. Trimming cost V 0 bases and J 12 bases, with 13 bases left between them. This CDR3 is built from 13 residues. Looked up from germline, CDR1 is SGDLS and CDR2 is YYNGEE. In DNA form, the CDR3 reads TGTGCCAGCAGCGTAGCTAGTGGGGTGGGGCAGTTCTTC. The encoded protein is CASSVASGVGQFF.

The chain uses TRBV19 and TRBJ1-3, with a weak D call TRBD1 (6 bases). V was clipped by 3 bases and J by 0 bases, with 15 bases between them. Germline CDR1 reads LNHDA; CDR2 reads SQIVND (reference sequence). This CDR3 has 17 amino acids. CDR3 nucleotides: TGTGCCAGTAGTATGGGCCCGGGGACAAGCTCTGGAAACACCATATATTTT. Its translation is CASSMGPGTSSGNTIYF.

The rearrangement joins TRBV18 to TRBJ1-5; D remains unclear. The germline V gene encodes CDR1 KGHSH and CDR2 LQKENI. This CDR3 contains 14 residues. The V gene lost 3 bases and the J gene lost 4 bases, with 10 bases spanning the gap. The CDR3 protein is CASSPTDGNQPQHF. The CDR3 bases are TGTGCCAGCTCACCTACGGACGGAAATCAGCCCCAGCATTTT.

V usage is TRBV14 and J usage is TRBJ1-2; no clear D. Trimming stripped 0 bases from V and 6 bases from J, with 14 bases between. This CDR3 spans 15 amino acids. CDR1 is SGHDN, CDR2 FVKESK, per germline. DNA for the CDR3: TGTGCCAGCAGCCAAGAACCGGGAGTCGCAGATGGCTACACCTTC. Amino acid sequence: CASSQEPGVADGYTF. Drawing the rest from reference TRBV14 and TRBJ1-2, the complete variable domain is EAGVTQFPSHSVIEKGQTVTLRCDPISGHDNLYWYRRVMGKEIKFLLHFVKESKQDESGMPNNRFLAERTGGTYSTLKVQPAELEDSGVYFCASSQEPGVADGYTFGSGTRLTVV.

The CDR3 nucleotides are TGTGCCAGCAGCTTGCTATCCTCTGGGGCCAACGTCCTGACTTTC. This codes for CASSLLSSGANVLTF. This chain joins TRBV11-2 and TRBJ2-6; D ambiguous. The germline V gene has CDR1 SGHAT and CDR2 FQNNGV. This CDR3 has 15 residues. Trimming stripped 3 bases from V and 0 bases from J, with 6 bases between.

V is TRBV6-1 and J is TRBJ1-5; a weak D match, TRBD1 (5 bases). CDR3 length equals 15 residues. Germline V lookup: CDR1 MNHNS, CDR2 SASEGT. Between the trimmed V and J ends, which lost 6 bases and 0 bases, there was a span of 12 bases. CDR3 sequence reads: CASSQGGFSNQPQHF. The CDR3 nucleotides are TGTGCCAGCAGCCAGGGAGGTTTTAGCAATCAGCCCCAGCATTTT.

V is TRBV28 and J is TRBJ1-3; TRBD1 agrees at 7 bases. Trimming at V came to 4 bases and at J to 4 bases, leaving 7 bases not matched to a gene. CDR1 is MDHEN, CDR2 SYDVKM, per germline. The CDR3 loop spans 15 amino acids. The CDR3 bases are TGTGCCAGCAGTTCTGGGACAGCAGGGGGAAACACCATATATTTT. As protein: CASSSGTAGGNTIYF.

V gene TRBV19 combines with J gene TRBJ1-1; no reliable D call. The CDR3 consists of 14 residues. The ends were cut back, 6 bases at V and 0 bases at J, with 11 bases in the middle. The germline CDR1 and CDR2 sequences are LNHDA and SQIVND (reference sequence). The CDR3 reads CASRLRWMNTEAFF. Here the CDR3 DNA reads TGTGCCAGTAGGCTCAGGTGGATGAACACTGAAGCTTTCTTT.

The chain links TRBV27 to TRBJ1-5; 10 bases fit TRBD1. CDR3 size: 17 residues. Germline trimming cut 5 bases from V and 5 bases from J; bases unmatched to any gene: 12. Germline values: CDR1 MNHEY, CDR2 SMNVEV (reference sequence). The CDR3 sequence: CASSPRYGQGVHQPQHF. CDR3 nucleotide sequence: TGTGCCAGCAGTCCCAGATACGGACAGGGGGTCCATCAGCCCCAGCATTTT.

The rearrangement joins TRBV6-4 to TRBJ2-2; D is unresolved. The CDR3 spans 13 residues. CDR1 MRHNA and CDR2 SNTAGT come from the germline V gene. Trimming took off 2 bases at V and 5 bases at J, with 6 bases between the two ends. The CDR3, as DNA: TGTGCCAGCAGTGACCAGTCTACCGGGGAGCTGTTTTTT. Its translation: CASSDQSTGELFF.

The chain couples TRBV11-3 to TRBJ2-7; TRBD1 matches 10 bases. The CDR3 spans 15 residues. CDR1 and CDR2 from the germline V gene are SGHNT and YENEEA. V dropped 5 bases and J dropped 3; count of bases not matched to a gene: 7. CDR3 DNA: TGTGCCAGCAGCCCGGGACAGGGGAAGAGCTACGAGCAGTACTTC. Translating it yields CASSPGQGKSYEQYF.

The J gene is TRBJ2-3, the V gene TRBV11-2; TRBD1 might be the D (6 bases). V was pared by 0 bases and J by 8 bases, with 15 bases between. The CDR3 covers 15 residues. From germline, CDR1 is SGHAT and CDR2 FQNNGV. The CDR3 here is CASSLDGSLGATQYF. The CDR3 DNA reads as TGTGCCAGCAGCTTAGATGGCTCGCTGGGGGCTACGCAGTATTTT.

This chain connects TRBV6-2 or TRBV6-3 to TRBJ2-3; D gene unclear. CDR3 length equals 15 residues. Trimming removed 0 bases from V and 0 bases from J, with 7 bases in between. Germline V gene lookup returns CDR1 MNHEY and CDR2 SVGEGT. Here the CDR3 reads CASSYSGSSTDTQYF. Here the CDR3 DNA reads TGTGCCAGCAGTTACTCGGGCAGTAGCACAGATACGCAGTATTTT.

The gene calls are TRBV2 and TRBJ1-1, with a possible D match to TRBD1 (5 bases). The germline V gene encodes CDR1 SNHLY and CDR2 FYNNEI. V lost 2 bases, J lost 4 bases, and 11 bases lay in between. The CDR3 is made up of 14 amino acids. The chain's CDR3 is CASSERQFITEAFF. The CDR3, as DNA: TGTGCCAGCAGTGAACGACAGTTTATCACTGAAGCTTTCTTT. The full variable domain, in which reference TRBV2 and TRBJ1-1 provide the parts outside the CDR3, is EPEVTQTPSHQVTQMGQEVILRCVPISNHLYFYWYRQILGQKVEFLVSFYNNEISEKSEIFDDQFSVERPDGSNFTLKIRSTKLEDSAMYFCASSERQFITEAFFGQGTRLTVV.

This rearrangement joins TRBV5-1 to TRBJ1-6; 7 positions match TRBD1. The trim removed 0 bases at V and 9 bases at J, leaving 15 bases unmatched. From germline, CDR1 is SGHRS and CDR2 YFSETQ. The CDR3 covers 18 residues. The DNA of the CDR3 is TGCGCCAGCAGCTTGGAGGGAGGCAGGGGGGACTGGAGTTCACCCCTCCACTTT. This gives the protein CASSLEGGRGDWSSPLHF.

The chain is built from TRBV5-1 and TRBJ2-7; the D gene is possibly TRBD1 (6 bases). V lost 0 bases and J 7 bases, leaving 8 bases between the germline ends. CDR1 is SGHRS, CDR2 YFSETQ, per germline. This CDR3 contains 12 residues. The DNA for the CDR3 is TGCGCCAGCAGCTTGGAGGGGGATGAGCAGTACTTC. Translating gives CASSLEGDEQYF.

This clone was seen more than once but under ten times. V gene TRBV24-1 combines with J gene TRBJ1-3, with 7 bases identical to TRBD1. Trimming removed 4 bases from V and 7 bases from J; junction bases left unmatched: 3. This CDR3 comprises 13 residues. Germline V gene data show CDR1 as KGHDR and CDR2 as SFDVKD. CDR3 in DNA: TGTGCCACCAGTGAACGACAGGGCAACACCATATATTTT. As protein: CATSERQGNTIYF.

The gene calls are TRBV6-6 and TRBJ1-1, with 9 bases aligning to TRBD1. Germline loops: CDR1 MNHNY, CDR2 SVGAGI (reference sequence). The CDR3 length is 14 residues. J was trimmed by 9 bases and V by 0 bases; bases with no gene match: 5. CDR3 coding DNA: TGTGCCAGCAGTTACTCGGGACAGGGTATGAAAGCTTTCTTT. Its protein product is CASSYSGQGMKAFF.

As DNA, the CDR3 is TGTGCCAGCAGCCAAGATCGGCAGGGCCTTAATGAAAAACTGTTTTTT. Translating it yields CASSQDRQGLNEKLFF. The chain carries TRBV4-2 and TRBJ1-4, with a possible D match to TRBD1 (5 bases). Germline values: CDR1 LGHNA, CDR2 YNFKEQ. This CDR3 spans 16 amino acids. V shed 0 bases and J shed 4 bases, with 12 bases lying between them.

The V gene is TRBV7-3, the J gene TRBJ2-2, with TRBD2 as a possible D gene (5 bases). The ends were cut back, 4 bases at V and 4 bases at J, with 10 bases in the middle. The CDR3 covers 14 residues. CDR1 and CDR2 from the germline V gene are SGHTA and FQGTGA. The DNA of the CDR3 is TGTGCCAGCAGCTCCCAACGGGGCACCGGGGAGCTGTTTTTT. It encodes CASSSQRGTGELFF.

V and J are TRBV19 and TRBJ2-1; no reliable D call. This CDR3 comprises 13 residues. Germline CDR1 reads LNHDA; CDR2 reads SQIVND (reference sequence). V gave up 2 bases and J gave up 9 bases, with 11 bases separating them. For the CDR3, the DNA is TGTGCCAGTAGTATAATGTACCGCGGTGAGCAGTTCTTC. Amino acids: CASSIMYRGEQFF.

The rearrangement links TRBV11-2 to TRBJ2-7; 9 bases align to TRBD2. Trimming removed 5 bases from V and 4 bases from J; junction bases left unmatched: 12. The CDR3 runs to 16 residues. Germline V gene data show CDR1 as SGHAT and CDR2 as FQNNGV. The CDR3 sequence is CASSPQAGGQEYEQYF. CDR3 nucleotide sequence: TGTGCCAGCAGCCCCCAAGCGGGGGGTCAGGAGTACGAGCAGTACTTC.

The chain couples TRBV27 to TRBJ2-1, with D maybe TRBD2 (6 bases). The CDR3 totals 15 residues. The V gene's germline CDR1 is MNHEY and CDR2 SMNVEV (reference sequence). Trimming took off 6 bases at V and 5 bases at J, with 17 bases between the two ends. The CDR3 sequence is CASRSPGAPNNEQFF. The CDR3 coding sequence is TGTGCCAGCAGATCACCGGGAGCCCCGAACAATGAGCAGTTCTTC.

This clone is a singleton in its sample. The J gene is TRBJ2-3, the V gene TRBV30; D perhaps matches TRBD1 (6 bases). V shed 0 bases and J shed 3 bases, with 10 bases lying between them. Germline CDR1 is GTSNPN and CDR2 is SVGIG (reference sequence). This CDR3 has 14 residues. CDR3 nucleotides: TGTGCCTGGAGTGTAAACAGGGTAACAGATACGCAGTATTTT. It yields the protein CAWSVNRVTDTQYF.

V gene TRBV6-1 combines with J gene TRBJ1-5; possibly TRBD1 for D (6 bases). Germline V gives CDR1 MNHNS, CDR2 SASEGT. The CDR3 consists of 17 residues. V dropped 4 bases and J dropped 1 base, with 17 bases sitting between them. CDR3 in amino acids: CASSVSGGRGSNQPQHF. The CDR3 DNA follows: TGTGCCAGCAGTGTAAGTGGGGGGCGGGGGAGCAATCAGCCCCAGCATTTT.

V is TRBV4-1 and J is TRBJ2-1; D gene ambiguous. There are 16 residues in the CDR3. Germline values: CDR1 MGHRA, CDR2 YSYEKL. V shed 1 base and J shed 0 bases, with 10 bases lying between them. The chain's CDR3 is CASSQASPSSYNEQFF. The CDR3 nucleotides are TGCGCCAGCAGCCAAGCCTCGCCTAGCTCCTACAATGAGCAGTTCTTC.

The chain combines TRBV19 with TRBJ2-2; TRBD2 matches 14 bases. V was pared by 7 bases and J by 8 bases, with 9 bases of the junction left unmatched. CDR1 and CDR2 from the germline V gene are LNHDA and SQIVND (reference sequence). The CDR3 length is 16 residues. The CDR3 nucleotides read TGTGCCAGTACAATGGGACTAGCGGGAGTCGGTGGGGAGCTGTTTTTT. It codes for CASTMGLAGVGGELFF.

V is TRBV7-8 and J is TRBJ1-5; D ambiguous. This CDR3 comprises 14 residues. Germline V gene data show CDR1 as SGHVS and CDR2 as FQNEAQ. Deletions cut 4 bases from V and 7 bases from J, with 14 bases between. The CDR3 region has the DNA TGTGCCAGCAGCTCCCCTGGGAGCCGGCAGCCCCAGCATTTT. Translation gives CASSSPGSRQPQHF. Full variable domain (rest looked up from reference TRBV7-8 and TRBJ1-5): GAGVSQSPRYKVAKRGQDVALRCDPISGHVSLFWYQQALGQGPEFLTYFQNEAQLDKSGLPSDRFFAERPEGSVSTLKIQRTQQEDSAVYLCASSSPGSRQPQHFGDGTRLSIL.

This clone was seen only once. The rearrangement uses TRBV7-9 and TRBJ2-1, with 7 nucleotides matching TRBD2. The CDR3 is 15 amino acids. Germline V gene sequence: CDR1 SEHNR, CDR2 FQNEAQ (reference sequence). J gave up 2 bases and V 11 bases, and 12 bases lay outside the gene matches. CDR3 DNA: TGTGCCGCCGACCCGGGGGGAAATCCCTACAATGAGCAGTTCTTC. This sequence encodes CAADPGGNPYNEQFF.

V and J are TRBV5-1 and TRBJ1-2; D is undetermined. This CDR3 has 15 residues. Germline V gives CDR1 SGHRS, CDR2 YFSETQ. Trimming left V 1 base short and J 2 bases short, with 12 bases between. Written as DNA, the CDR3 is TGCGCCAGCAGCTTGTTCCGGGAGGGAAACTATGGCTACACCTTC. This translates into CASSLFREGNYGYTF.